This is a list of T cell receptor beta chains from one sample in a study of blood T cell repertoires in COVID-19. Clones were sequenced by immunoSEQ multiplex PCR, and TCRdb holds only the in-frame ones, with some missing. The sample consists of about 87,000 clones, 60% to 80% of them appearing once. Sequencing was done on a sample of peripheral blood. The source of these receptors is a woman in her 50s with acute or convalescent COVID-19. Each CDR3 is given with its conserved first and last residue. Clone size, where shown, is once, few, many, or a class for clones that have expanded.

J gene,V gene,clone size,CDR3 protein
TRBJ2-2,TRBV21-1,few,CASSTTGGTGELFF
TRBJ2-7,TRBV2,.,CASSEQGMNEQYF
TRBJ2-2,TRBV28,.,CASIRGGTDTGELFF
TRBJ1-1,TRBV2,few,CASNPGGAEAFF
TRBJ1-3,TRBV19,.,CASSSGGMKRGNTIYF
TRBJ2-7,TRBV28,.,CASSIYRGRGEQYF
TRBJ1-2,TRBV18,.,CASSPGTAHGYTF
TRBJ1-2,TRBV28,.,CASSSGTGGLGGYTF
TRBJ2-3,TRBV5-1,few,CASSSLGLAVTDTQYF
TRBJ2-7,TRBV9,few,CASSEGTTYEQYF
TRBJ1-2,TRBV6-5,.,CASTKLGQPYGYTF
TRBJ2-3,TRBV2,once,CASSSTESTDTQYF
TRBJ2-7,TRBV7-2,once,CASSFQGYEQYF
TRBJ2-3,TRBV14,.,CASSYTQGTGTSTDTQYF
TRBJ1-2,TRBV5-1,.,CASSSRGTSLDYGYTF
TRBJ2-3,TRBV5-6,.,CASSLGLAGSSTDTQYF
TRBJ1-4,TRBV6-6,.,CASIRGGATNEKLFF
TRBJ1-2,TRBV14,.,CASSPITGTYGYTF
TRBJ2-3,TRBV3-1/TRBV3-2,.,CASSSGPAVDTQYF
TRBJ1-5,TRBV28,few,CASSLQGVPGGPQHF
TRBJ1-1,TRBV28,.,CASSVQGTEAFF
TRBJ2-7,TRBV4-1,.,CASAISGTGSYEQYF
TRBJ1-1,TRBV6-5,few,CASSPWEGGNTEAFF
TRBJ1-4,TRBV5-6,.,CASSRGMTNEKLFF
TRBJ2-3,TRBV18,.,CASSPPDPGQGALDTQYF
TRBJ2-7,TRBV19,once,CASRRGPYEQYF
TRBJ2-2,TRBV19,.,CASSNRATNTGELFF
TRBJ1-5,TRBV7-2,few,CASSARGGPGSNQPQHF
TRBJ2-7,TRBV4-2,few,CASSQFWPGQGRYEQYF
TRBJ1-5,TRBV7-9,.,CASSSTGSNQPQHF
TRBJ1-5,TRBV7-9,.,CASSLDRGRNQPQHF
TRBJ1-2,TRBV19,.,CATTIRTGGSGYTF
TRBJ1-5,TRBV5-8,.,CASSRDRSNQPQHF
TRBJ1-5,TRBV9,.,CARRGTYSNQPQHF
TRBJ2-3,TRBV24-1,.,CATSDPTGSRDTQYF
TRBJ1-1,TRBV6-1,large,CASSEARSLNTEAFF
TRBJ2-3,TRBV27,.,CASSLRGGAGTDTQYF
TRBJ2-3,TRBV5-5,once,CASSLTSGVDTQYF
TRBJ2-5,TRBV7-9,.,CASSYTGVETQYF
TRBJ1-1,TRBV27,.,CASSNRMNTEAFF
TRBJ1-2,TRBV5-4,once,CASSLVSGKNGYTF
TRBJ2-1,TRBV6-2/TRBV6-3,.,CASSYGGLSYNEQFF
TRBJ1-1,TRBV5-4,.,CASSPGQGPHTEAFF
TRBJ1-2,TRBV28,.,CASSQPRSINYGYTF
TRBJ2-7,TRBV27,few,CAWAEGGIYEQYF
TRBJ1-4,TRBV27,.,CASSLGQGPLSNEKLFF
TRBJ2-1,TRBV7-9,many,CASSRGEGIYDEQFF
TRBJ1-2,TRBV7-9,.,CASSLEPGKDYGYTF
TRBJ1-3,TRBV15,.,CATSRDGQLSGNTIYF
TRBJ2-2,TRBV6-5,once,CASRVLKNTGELFF
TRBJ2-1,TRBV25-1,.,CASSDDFLTSEQFF
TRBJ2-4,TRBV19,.,CASSMRDSAGLAKNIQYF
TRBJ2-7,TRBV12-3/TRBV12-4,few,CASSRGGPYEQYF
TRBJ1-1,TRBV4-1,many,CASSQESVNTEAFF